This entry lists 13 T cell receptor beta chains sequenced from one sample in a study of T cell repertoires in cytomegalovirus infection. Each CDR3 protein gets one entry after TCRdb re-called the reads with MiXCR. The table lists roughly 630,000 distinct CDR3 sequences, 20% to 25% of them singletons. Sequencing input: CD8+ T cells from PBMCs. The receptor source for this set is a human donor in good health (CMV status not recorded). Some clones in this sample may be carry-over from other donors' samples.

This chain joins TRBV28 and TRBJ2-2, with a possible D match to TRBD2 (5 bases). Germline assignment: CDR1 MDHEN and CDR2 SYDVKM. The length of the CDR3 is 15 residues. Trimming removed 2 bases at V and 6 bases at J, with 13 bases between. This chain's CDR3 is CASSLNRVRAGELFF. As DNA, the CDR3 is TGTGCCAGCAGTTTAAACAGAGTGCGGGCCGGGGAGCTGTTTTTT.

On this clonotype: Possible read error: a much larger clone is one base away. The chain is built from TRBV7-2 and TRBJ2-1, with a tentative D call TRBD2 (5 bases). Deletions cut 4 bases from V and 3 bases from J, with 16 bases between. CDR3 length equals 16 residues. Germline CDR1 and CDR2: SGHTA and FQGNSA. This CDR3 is CASSSPDWDDYNEQFF. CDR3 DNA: TGTGCCAGCAGCTCGCCGGACTGGGATGACTACAATGAGCAGTTCTTC. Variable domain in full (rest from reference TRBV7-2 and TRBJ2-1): GAGVSQSPSNKVTEKGKDVELRCDPISGHTALYWYRQSLGQGLEFLIYFQGNSAPDKSGLPSDRFSAERTGGSVSTLTIQRTQQEDSAVYLCASSSPDWDDYNEQFFGPGTRLTVL.

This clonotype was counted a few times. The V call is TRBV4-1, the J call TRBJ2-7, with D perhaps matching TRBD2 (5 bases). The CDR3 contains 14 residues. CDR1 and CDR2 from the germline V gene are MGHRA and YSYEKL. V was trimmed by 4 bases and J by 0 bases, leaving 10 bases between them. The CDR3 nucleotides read TGCGCCAGCAGCCTCCCCGGGGACTCCTACGAGCAGTACTTC. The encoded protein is CASSLPGDSYEQYF.

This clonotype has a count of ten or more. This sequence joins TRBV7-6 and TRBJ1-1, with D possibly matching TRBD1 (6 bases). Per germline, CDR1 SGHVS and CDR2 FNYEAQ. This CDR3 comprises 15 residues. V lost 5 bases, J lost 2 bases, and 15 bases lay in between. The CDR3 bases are TGTGCCAGCAGCCGTTACCGGACAGAAAACACTGAAGCTTTCTTT. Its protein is CASSRYRTENTEAFF.

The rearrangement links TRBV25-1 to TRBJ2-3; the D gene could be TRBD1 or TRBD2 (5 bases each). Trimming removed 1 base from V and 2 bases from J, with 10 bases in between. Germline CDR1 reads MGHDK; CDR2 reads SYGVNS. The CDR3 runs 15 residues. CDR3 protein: CASSEFGGTTDTQYF. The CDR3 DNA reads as TGTGCCAGCAGTGAATTTGGGGGAACCACAGATACGCAGTATTTT.

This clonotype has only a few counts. The CDR3 is CASGLAREQYF. DNA of the CDR3: TGTGCTAGTGGTTTGGCCAGAGAGCAGTACTTC. The chain recombines TRBV12-5 with TRBJ2-7; D remains ambiguous. The CDR3 covers 11 residues. Trimming cost V 1 base and J 7 bases, with 5 bases left between them. From germline, CDR1 is LGHNT and CDR2 FRNRAP.

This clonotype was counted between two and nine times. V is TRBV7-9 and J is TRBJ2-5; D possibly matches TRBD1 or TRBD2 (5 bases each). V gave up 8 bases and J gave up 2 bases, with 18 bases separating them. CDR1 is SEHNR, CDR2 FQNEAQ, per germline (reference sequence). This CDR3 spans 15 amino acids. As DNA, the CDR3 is TGTGCCAGCGACTTGCCGGGACGGCCACAAGAGACCCAGTACTTC. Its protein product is CASDLPGRPQETQYF.

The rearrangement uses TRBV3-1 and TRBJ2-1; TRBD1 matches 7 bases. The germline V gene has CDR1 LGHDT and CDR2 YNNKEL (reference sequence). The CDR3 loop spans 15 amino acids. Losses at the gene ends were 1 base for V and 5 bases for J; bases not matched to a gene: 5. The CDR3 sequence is CASSQVGGYNNEQFF. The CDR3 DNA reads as TGTGCCAGCAGCCAAGTAGGGGGCTATAACAATGAGCAGTTCTTC.

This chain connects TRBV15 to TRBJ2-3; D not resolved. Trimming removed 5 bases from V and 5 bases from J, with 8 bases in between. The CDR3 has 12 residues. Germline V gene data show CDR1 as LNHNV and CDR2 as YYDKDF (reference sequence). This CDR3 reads CATSLPGDTQYF. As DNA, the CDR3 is TGTGCCACCAGCCTTCCTGGAGATACGCAGTATTTT.

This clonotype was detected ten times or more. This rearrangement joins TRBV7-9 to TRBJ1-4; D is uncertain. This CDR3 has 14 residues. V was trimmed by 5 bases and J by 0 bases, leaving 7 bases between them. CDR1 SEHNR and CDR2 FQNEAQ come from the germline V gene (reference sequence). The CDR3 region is CASSRIATNEKLFF. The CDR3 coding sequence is TGTGCCAGCAGCCGAATAGCAACTAATGAAAAACTGTTTTTT.

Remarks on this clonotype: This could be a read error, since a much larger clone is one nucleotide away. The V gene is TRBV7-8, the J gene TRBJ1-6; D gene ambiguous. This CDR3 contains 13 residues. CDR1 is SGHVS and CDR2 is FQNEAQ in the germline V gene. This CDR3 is CASSTGQHSSLHF. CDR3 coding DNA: TGTGCCAGCAGCACCGGGCAGCATTCATCCCTCCACTTT.

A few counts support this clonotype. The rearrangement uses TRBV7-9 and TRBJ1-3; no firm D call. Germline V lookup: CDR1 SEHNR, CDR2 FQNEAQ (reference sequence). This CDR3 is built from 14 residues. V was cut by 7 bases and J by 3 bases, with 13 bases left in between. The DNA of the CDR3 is TGTGCCAGCACCCCGCGGGCTGTTGGAAACACCATATATTTT. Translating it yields CASTPRAVGNTIYF.

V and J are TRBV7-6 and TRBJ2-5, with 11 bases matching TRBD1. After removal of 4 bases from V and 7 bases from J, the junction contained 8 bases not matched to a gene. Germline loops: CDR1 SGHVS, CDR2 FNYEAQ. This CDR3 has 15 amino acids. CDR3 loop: CASSSRDRGTRTQYF. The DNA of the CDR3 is TGTGCCAGCAGCTCCCGGGACAGGGGGACCCGGACCCAGTACTTC.